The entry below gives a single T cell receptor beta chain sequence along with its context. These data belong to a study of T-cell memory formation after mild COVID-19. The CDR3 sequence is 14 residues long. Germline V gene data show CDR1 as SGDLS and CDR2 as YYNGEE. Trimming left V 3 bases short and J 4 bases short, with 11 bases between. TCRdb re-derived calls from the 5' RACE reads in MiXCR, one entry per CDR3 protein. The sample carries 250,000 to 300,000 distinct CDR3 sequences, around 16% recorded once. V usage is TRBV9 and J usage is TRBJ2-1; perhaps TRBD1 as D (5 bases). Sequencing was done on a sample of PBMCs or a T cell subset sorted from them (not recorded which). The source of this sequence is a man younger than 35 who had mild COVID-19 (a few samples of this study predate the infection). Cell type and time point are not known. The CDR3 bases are TGTGCCAGCAGCGCCCGACAGCAATACAATGAGCAGTTCTTC. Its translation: CASSARQQYNEQFF.